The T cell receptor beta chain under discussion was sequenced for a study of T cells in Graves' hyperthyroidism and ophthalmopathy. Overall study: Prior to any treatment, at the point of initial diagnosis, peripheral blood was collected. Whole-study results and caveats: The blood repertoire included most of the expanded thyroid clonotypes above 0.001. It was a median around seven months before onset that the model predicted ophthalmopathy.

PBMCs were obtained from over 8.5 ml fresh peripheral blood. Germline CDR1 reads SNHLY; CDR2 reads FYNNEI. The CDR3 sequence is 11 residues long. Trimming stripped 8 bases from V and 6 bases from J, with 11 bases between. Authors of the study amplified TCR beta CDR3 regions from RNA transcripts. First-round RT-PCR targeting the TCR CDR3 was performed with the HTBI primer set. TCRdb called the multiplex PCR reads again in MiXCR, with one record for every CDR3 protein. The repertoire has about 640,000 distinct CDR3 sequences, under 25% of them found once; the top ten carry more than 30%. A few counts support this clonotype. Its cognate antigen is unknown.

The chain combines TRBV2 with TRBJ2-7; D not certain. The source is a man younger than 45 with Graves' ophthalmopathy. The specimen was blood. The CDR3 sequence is CASLTALEQYF. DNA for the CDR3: TGTGCCAGCCTCACCGCCCTCGAGCAGTACTTC.